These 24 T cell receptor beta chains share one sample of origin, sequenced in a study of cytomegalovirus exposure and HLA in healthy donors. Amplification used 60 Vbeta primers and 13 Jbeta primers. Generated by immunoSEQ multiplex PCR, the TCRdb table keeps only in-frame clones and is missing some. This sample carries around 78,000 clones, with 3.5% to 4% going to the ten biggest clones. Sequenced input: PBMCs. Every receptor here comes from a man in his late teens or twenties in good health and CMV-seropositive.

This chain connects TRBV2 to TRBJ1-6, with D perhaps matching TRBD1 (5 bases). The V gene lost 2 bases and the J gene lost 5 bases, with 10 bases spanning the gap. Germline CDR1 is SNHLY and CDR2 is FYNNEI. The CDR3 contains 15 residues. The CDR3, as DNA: TGTGCCAGCAGTGAAAGGAGGGGCCATAATTCACCCCTCCACTTT. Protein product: CASSERRGHNSPLHF.

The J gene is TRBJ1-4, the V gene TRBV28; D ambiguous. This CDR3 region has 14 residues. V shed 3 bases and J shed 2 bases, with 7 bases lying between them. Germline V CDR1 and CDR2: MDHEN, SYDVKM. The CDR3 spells CASSLIQTNEKLFF. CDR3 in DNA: TGTGCCAGCAGTTTGATTCAGACTAATGAAAAACTGTTTTTT. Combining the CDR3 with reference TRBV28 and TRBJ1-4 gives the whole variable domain DVKVTQSSRYLVKRTGEKVFLECVQDMDHENMFWYRQDPGLGLRLIYFSYDVKMKEKGDIPEGYSVSREKKERFSLILESASTNQTSMYLCASSLIQTNEKLFFGSGTQLSVL.

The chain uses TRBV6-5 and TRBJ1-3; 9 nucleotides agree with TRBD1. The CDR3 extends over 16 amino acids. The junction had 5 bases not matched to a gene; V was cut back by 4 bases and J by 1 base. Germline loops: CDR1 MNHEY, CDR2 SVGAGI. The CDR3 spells CASSSEQGASGNTIYF. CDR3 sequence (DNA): TGTGCCAGCAGTTCGGAACAGGGGGCTTCTGGAAACACCATATATTTT.

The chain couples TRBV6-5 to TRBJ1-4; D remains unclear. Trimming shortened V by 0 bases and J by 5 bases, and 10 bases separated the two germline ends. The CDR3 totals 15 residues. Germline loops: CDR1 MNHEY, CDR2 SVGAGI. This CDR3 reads CASSYSIQSNEKLFF. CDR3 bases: TGTGCCAGCAGTTACTCGATACAGTCGAATGAAAAACTGTTTTTT.

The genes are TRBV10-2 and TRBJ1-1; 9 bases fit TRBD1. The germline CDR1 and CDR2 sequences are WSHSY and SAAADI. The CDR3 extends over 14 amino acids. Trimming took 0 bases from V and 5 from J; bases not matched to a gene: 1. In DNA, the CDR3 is TGCGCCAGCAGTGAGTCCGACAGGGGGACTGAAGCTTTCTTT. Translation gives CASSESDRGTEAFF.

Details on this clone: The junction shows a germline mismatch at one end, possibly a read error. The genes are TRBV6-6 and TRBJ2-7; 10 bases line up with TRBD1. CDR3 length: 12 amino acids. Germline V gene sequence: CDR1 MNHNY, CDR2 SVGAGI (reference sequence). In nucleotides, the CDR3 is TGTGCCAGCAGTGTCGGACAGGGGGGGGTGATCTTC. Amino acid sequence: CASSVGQGGVIF.

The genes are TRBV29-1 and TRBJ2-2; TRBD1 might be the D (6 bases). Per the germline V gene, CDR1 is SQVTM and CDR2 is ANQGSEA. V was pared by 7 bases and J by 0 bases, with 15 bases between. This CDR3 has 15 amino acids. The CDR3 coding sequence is TGCAGCGCTCTCAACAGGGAAACGAACACCGGGGAGCTGTTTTTT. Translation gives CSALNRETNTGELFF.

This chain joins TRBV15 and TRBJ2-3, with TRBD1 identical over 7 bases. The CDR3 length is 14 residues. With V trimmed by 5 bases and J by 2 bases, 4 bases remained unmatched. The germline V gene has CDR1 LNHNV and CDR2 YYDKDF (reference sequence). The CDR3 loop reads CATSQGQHTDTQYF. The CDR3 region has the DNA TGTGCCACCAGCCAGGGACAGCACACAGATACGCAGTATTTT.

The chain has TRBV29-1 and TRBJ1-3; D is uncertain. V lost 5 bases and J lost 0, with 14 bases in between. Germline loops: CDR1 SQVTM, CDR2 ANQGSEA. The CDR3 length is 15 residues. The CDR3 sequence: CSVLGLPGSGNTIYF. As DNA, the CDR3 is TGCAGCGTTCTCGGACTTCCAGGCTCTGGAAACACCATATATTTT.

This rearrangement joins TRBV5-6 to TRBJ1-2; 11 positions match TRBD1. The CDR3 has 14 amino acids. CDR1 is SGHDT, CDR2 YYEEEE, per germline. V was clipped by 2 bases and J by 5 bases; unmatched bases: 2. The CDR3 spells CASSFGTGGYGYTF. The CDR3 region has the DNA TGTGCCAGCAGCTTCGGGACAGGGGGTTATGGCTACACCTTC. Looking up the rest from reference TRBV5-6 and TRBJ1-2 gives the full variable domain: DAGVTQSPTHLIKTRGQQVTLRCSPKSGHDTVSWYQQALGQGPQFIFQYYEEEERQRGNFPDRFSGHQFPNYSSELNVNALLLGDSALYLCASSFGTGGYGYTFGSGTRLTVV.

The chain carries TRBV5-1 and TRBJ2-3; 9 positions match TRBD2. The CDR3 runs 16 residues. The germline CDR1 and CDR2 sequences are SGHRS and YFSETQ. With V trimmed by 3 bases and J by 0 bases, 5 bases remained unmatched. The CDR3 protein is CASSSTSGSSTDTQYF. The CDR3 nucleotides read TGCGCCAGCAGCTCAACTAGCGGGTCAAGCACAGATACGCAGTATTTT.

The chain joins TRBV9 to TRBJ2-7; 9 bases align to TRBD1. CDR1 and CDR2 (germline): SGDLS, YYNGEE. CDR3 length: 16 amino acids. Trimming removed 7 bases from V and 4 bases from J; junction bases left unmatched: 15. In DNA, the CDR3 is TGTGCCAGCGGCTCTTCCCCCCAGACAGGGGGGTACGAGCAGTACTTC. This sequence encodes CASGSSPQTGGYEQYF.

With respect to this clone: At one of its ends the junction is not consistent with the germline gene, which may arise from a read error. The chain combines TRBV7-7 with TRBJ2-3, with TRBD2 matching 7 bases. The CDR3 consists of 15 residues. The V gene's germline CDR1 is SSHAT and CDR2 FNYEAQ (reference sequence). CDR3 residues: CASSVSSGATDTQYF. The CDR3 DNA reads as TGTGCTAGCAGCGTATCTAGCGGAGCCACAGATACGCAGTATTTT. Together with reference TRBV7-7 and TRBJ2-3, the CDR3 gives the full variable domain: GAGVSQSPRYKVTKRGQDVTLRCDPISSHATLYWYQQALGQGPEFLTYFNYEAQPDKSGLPSDRFSAERPEGSISTLTIQRTEQRDSAMYRCASSVSSGATDTQYFGPGTRLTVL.

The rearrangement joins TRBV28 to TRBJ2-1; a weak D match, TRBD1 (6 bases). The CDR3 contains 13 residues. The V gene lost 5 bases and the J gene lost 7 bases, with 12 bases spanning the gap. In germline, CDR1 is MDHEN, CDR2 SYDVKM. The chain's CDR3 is CASSGQPRNEQFF. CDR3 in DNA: TGTGCCAGCAGTGGACAGCCGCGGAATGAGCAGTTCTTC.

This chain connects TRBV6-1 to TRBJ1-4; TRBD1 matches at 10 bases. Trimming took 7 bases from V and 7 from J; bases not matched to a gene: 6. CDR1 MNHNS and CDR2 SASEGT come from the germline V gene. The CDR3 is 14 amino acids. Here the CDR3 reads CASKRDRGGEKLFF. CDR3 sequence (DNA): TGTGCCAGCAAACGGGACAGGGGAGGTGAAAAACTGTTTTTT.

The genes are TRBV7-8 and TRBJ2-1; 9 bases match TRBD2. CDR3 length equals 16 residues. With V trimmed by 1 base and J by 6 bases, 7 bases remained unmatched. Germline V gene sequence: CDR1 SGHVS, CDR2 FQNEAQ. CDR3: CASSLGGTSFGNEQFF. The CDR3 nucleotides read TGTGCCAGCAGCTTAGGGGGGACTAGCTTCGGCAATGAGCAGTTCTTC.

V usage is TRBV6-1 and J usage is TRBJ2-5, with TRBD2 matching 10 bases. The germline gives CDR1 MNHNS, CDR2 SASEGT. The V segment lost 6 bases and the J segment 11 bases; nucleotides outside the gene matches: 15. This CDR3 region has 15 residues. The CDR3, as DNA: TGTGCCAGCAGGAATGATCCTAGCGGGAGTCTTGGGCAGTACTTC. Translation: CASRNDPSGSLGQYF.

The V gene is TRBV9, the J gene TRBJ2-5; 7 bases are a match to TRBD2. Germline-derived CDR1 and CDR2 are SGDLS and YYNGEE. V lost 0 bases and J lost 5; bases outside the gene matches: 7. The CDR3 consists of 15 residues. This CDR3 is CASSVAPGGTETQYF. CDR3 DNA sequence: TGTGCCAGCAGCGTAGCCCCCGGGGGGACGGAGACCCAGTACTTC.

CDR3 bases: TGCGCCAGCAGCCAAGATCCGACTGCCGCCTACGAGCAGTACTTC. It translates to CASSQDPTAAYEQYF. The V and J genes are TRBV4-1 and TRBJ2-7; no clear D. V was cut by 0 bases and J by 2 bases, with 11 bases left in between. The CDR3 runs to 15 residues. In germline, CDR1 is MGHRA, CDR2 YSYEKL.

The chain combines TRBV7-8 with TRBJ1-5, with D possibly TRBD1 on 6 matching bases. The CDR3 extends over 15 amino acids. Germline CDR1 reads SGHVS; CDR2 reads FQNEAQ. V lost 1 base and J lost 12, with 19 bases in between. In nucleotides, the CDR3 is TGTGCCAGCAGCTTAGAAGGGGGGGTCGGACCCCTCCAGCATTTT. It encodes CASSLEGGVGPLQHF.

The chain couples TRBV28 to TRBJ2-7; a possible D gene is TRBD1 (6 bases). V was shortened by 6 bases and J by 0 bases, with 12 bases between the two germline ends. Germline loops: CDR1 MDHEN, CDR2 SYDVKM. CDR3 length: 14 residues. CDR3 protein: CASSQTGDSYEQYF. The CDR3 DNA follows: TGTGCCAGCAGCCAGACAGGTGACTCCTACGAGCAGTACTTC.

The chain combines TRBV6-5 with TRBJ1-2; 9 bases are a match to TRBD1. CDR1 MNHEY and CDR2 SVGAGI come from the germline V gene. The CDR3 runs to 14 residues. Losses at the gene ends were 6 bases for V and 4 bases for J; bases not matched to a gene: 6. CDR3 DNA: TGTGCCAGCAGGGGACAGGGTTCTTTCTATGGCTACACCTTC. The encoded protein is CASRGQGSFYGYTF.

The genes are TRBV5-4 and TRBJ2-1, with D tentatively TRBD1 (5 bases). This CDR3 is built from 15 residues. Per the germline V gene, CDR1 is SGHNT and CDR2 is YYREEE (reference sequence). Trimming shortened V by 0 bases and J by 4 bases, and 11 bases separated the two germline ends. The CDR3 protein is CASSLDGASYNEQFF. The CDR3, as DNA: TGTGCCAGCAGCTTGGATGGGGCTTCGTACAATGAGCAGTTCTTC.

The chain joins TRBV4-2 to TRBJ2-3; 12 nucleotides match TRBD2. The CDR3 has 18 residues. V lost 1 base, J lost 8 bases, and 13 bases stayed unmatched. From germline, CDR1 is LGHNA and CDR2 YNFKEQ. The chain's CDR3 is CASSQGRVSTSGGGTQYF. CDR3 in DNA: TGTGCCAGCAGCCAAGGCCGCGTATCGACTAGCGGGGGAGGTACGCAGTATTTT.